This TCR beta chain was found in a study of cytomegalovirus exposure and HLA in healthy donors. Trimming cost V 2 bases and J 5 bases; bases outside gene matches: 8. The CDR3 totals 15 residues. The V gene's germline CDR1 is GTSNPN and CDR2 SVGIG (reference sequence). The PCR made use of 60 Vbeta and 13 Jbeta primers. Using immunoSEQ multiplex PCR, the repertoire was profiled, and TCRdb retains in-frame clones only, with some absent. The table shows more than 95,000 clones, with about three quarters occurring only once. The source material was PBMCs. The genes are TRBV30 and TRBJ1-1; 10 nucleotides match TRBD1. This TCR was recovered from a woman aged 25 to 39 in good health and CMV-seronegative. The CDR3 is CAWSPPGTGVTEAFF. The CDR3 nucleotides are TGTGCCTGGAGTCCACCCGGGACAGGGGTAACTGAAGCTTTCTTT.